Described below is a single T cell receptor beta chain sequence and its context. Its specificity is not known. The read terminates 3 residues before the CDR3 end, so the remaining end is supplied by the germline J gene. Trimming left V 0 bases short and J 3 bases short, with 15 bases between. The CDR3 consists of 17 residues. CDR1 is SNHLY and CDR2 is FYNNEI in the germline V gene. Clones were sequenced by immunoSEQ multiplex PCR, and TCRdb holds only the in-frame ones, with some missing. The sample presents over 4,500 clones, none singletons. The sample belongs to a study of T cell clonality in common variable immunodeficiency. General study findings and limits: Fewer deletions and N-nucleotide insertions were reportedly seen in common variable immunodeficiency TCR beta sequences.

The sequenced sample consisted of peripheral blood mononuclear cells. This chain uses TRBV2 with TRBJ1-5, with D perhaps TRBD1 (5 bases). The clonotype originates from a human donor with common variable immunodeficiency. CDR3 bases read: TGTGCCAGCAGTGAAGCGCGGCAGGGAAGTAACAATCAGCCC. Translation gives CASSEARQGSNNQP. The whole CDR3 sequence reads CASSEARQGSNNQPQHF.